Shown below are 10 T cell receptor beta chains from a single sample sequenced in a study of CD8 T cells in ankylosing spondylitis. TCRdb fed the 5' RACE reads into MiXCR, producing one record per CDR3 protein. The table lists under 200,000 distinct CDR3 sequences, approximately 12% of them singletons, with 8% to 13% in the top ten. What was sequenced was blood, either unsorted or a sorted T cell fraction (not recorded which). These receptors originate from a female donor with ankylosing spondylitis or in good health (not recorded which).

This clonotype was seen ten or more times. The chain has TRBV5-1 and TRBJ2-5; D gene uncertain. From germline, CDR1 is SGHRS and CDR2 YFSETQ. V lost 0 bases and J 0 bases, leaving 6 bases between the germline ends. CDR3 length: 14 amino acids. In nucleotides, the CDR3 is TGCGCCAGCAGCTTGGTCGGCAACCAAGAGACCCAGTACTTC. Its translation is CASSLVGNQETQYF.

The sample holds a few counts of this clonotype. The chain couples TRBV6-1 to TRBJ2-2; TRBD1 might be the D (5 bases). This CDR3 comprises 14 residues. The V gene lost 3 bases and the J gene lost 6 bases, with 11 bases spanning the gap. Looked up from germline, CDR1 is MNHNS and CDR2 is SASEGT. CDR3 region: CASSEHRSAGELFF. The CDR3 DNA is TGTGCCAGCAGTGAGCACAGGTCGGCCGGGGAGCTGTTTTTT.

In its sample, this clonotype was seen many times. V usage is TRBV29-1 and J usage is TRBJ2-1; the D gene is possibly TRBD1 (6 bases). Trimming cost V 0 bases and J 4 bases, with 19 bases left between them. The CDR3 totals 17 residues. Germline-derived CDR1 and CDR2 are SQVTM and ANQGSEA. The CDR3 is CSVEDRDSGGYYNEQFF. CDR3 nucleotides: TGCAGCGTTGAAGACCGCGACAGTGGGGGCTATTACAATGAGCAGTTCTTC.

About this clonotype: A much larger clone differs by one base, so this may be a read error. V and J are TRBV27 and TRBJ2-3; D not resolved. The CDR3 has 11 amino acids. V shed 1 base and J shed 7 bases, with 3 bases lying between them. Germline V gene data show CDR1 as MNHEY and CDR2 as SMNVEV (reference sequence). The CDR3 spells CASSLLNTQYF. DNA of the CDR3: TGTGCCAGCAGTTTATTAAATACGCAGTATTTT.

The chain recombines TRBV28 with TRBJ2-1; D is perhaps TRBD1 (5 bases). This CDR3 comprises 12 residues. Germline V gene data show CDR1 as MDHEN and CDR2 as SYDVKM. V shed 9 bases and J shed 7 bases, with 13 bases lying between them. The CDR3: CASLRRGNEQFF. As DNA, the CDR3 is TGTGCCAGTTTAAGAAGGGGAAATGAGCAGTTCTTC.

This clonotype was detected a few times. J is TRBJ1-5 and V is TRBV12-3 or TRBV12-4; 12 positions agree with TRBD1. J gave up 0 bases and V 7 bases, and 10 bases lay outside the gene matches. CDR3 size: 18 residues. This CDR3 reads CASKAGTGGMGSNQPQHF. The CDR3 DNA reads TGTGCCAGCAAAGCCGGGACAGGGGGCATGGGTAGCAATCAGCCCCAGCATTTT.

This clonotype has a handful of counts. V is TRBV7-2 and J is TRBJ2-3, with 9 bases lining up with TRBD2. Germline V lookup: CDR1 SGHTA, CDR2 FQGNSA. Trimming at V came to 2 bases and at J to 2 bases, leaving 5 bases not matched to a gene. The CDR3 runs to 16 residues. CDR3 region: CASSLSGTSPTDTQYF. DNA of the CDR3: TGTGCCAGCAGCTTATCTGGGACTAGCCCCACAGATACGCAGTATTTT.

As to this clonotype: At one boundary the junction diverges from the germline segment, which might be a read error. For the CDR3, the DNA is TGTGTCAGCAGCCAAACCGTTTCACCCGGGACAGATAATCAGCCCCAGCATTTT. Protein product: CVSSQTVSPGTDNQPQHF. The J gene is TRBJ1-5, the V gene TRBV14; 7 positions agree with TRBD1. Looked up from germline, CDR1 is SGHDN and CDR2 is FVKESK. The CDR3 covers 18 residues.

Concerning this clonotype: The junction and the germline gene differ at one end; a read error may be behind it. V is TRBV20-1 and J is TRBJ2-2, with 9 nucleotides matching TRBD1. Per the germline V gene, CDR1 is DFQATT and CDR2 is SNEGSKA (reference sequence). The CDR3 extends over 14 amino acids. The CDR3 is CSAKNSQGAGKLFF. DNA for the CDR3: TGCAGTGCTAAAAACTCACAGGGGGCCGGGAAGCTGTTTTTT.

The chain combines TRBV7-9 with TRBJ1-4; D is undetermined. The germline gives CDR1 SEHNR, CDR2 FQNEAQ (reference sequence). The CDR3 totals 14 residues. V was shortened by 7 bases and J by 7 bases, with 16 bases between the two germline ends. The CDR3 DNA follows: TGTGCCAGCACCTCCACCGATCGGGGTGAAAAACTGTTTTTT. Its protein is CASTSTDRGEKLFF.